The present TCR beta chain was sequenced within a study of T cells in Graves' hyperthyroidism and ophthalmopathy. Study-level findings and limits: Ophthalmopathy was model-predicted a median about 6.9 months pre-onset. Most thyroid clonotypes with frequency above 0.001 were detected in blood.

Patients having uncontrolled infection, another autoimmune disease, pregnancy or lactation were not included. Diagnoses rested on clinical symptoms, serum thyroxine and TRAb, thyroid ultrasound and orbital computed tomography. Amplification of TCR beta CDR3 regions was performed using RNA transcripts as template. Researchers ran a first-round RT-PCR on the TCR CDR3 using the HTBI primer set. TCRdb re-called the multiplex PCR reads with MiXCR, one entry per CDR3 protein. The sample has hundreds of thousands of distinct CDR3 sequences, around 22% seen once. This clonotype came up many times. Its target is unknown. The source is a woman aged 25 to 39 with Graves' ophthalmopathy. Sequencing input: blood.

The CDR3 region has the DNA TGCAGTGCTAGAGTATGGGGAACAGGATTTGCCCAGTACTTC. Protein product: CSARVWGTGFAQYF. The chain is built from TRBV20-1 and TRBJ2-5; weak D call: TRBD1 (5 bases). Germline V lookup: CDR1 DFQATT, CDR2 SNEGSKA (reference sequence). V lost 1 base to trimming and J lost 9 bases, with 18 bases between them. The CDR3 is 14 residues long.